This T cell receptor beta chain is drawn from a study of blood T cell repertoires in COVID-19. Study-level information: Researchers got acute and convalescent COVID-19 samples from the United States, Italy and Spain. T cells, B-cell-depleted T cells, or PBMCs provided the cDNA or gDNA that served as material.

In the original analysis: Amplification with reference gene primers provided the estimates of nucleated cell counts. TCRdb keeps only in-frame clones here, not all; method: immunoSEQ multiplex PCR. That table is the source of V, J and clone size, and D and trimming were worked out from the DNA. The sample has about 220,000 clones, about four fifths seen once. This TCR came from an elderly woman with acute or convalescent COVID-19. Material: peripheral blood.

This CDR3 reads CASSWGTSEGNEQFF. CDR3 bases: TGTGCCAGCAGTTGGGGGACTAGCGAGGGAAATGAGCAGTTCTTC. The V gene is TRBV6-2 or TRBV6-3, the J gene TRBJ2-1; TRBD2 matches at 10 bases. The CDR3 spans 15 residues. V was pared by 4 bases and J by 7 bases, with 7 bases of the junction left unmatched. Germline assignment: CDR1 MNHEY and CDR2 SVGEGT.